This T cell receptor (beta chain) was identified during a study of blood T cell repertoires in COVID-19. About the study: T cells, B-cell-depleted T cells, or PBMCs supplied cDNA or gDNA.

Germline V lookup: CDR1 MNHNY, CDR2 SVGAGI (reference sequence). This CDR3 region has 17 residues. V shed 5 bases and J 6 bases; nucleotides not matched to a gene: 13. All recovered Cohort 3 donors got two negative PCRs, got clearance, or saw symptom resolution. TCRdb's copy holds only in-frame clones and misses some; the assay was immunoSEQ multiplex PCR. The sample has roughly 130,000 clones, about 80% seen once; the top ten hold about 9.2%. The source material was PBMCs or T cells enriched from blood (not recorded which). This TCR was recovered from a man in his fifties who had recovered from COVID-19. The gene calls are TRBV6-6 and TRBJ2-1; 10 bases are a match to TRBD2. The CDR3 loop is CASSRTSGGLAANEQFF. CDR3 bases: TGTGCCAGCAGTCGTACGTCTGGCGGACTAGCGGCCAATGAGCAGTTCTTC.